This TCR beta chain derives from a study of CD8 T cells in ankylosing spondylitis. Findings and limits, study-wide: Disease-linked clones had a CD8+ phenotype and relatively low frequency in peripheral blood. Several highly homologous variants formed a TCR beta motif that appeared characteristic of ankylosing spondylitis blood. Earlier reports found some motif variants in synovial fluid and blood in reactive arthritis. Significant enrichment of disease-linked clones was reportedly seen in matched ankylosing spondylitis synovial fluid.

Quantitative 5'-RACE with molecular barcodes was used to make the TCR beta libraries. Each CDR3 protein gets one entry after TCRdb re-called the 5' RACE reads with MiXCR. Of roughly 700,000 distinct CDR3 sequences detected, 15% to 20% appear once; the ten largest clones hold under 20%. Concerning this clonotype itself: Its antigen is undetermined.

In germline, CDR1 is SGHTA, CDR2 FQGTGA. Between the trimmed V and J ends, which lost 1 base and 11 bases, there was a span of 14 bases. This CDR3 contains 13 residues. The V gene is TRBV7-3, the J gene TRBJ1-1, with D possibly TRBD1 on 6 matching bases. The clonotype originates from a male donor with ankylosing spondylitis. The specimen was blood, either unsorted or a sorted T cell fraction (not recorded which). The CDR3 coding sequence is TGTGCCAGCAGCTTAAAAGCCGACAGGATTGCTTTCTTT. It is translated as CASSLKADRIAFF.